Following are 29 T cell receptor beta chains from one sample sequenced in a study of blood T cell repertoires in COVID-19. Profiled with immunoSEQ multiplex PCR; TCRdb holds only in-frame clones, not every one. This sample has 150,000 to 200,000 clones, with around nine tenths found just once. The specimen was peripheral blood. The receptors here all came from a man between 18 and 29 years old with active or convalescent COVID-19.

This rearrangement joins TRBV6-5 to TRBJ2-2; D gene unclear. This CDR3 region has 13 residues. Germline values: CDR1 MNHEY, CDR2 SVGAGI. Trimming took 7 bases from V and 0 from J, leaving 6 bases between them. DNA of the CDR3: TGTGCCAGCAAACAAACGAACACCGGGGAGCTGTTTTTT. This encodes CASKQTNTGELFF.

This chain uses TRBV4-1 with TRBJ1-2; TRBD1 might be the D (6 bases). This CDR3 region has 14 residues. Germline-derived CDR1 and CDR2 are MGHRA and YSYEKL. V was trimmed by 0 bases and J by 7 bases, leaving 12 bases between them. The CDR3 DNA is TGCGCCAGCAGCCAAGATCTGGGGGCGGGTGGCTACACCTTC. The encoded protein is CASSQDLGAGGYTF.

The CDR3 spells CASSLALNSPLHF. The CDR3, as DNA: TGTGCCAGCAGCTTGGCCCTTAATTCACCCCTCCACTTT. V and J are TRBV5-4 and TRBJ1-6; D call uncertain. Germline V gene sequence: CDR1 SGHNT, CDR2 YYREEE (reference sequence). V was shortened by 0 bases and J by 6 bases, with 4 bases between the two germline ends. The CDR3 contains 13 residues. The full variable domain, with the rest looked up from reference TRBV5-4 and TRBJ1-6, is ETGVTQSPTHLIKTRGQQVTLRCSSQSGHNTVSWYQQALGQGPQFIFQYYREEENGRGNFPPRFSGLQFPNYSSELNVNALELDDSALYLCASSLALNSPLHFGNGTRLTVT.

V usage is TRBV5-1 and J usage is TRBJ2-3; D is possibly TRBD2 (7 bases). Germline V lookup: CDR1 SGHRS, CDR2 YFSETQ. This CDR3 has 14 residues. The ends were cut back, 4 bases at V and 2 bases at J, with 11 bases in the middle. The CDR3 DNA reads TGCGCCAGCAGCACAGGGACTACCACAGATACGCAGTATTTT. Its translation: CASSTGTTTDTQYF.

CDR3 protein: CASSLNPNLNNEQFF. CDR3 coding DNA: TGCGCCAGCAGCTTGAACCCTAACCTAAACAATGAGCAGTTCTTC. V usage is TRBV5-1 and J usage is TRBJ2-1; D is undetermined. Between the trimmed V and J ends, which lost 1 base and 5 bases, there was a span of 13 bases. Per germline, CDR1 SGHRS and CDR2 YFSETQ. The CDR3 totals 15 residues.

V usage is TRBV29-1 and J usage is TRBJ1-1; TRBD1 might be the D (6 bases). There are 14 residues in the CDR3. With 4 bases removed from V and 5 bases from J, the gap between germline ends came to 17 bases. From germline, CDR1 is SQVTM and CDR2 ANQGSEA. The CDR3 DNA reads TGCAGCGTTGCCCCCCGGATACAGGGTACTGAAGCTTTCTTT. As protein: CSVAPRIQGTEAFF.

The sample holds one count of this clone. This sequence joins TRBV19 and TRBJ2-5; D is perhaps TRBD1 (8 bases). V lost 7 bases, J lost 7 bases, and 22 bases lay in between. Germline assignment: CDR1 LNHDA and CDR2 SQIVND (reference sequence). The CDR3 has 15 residues. For the CDR3, the DNA is TGTGCCAGTACCCCCGGGGGAGGGACAGGAGGGACCCAGTACTTC. Amino acid sequence: CASTPGGGTGGTQYF.

The chain uses TRBV11-1 and TRBJ2-1, with TRBD2 identical over 7 bases. Germline trimming cut 5 bases from V and 8 bases from J; bases unmatched to any gene: 9. Germline V gene data show CDR1 as SGHAT and CDR2 as FQDESV (reference sequence). This CDR3 is 14 amino acids long. The CDR3 sequence: CASSAGLVVHEQFF. CDR3 DNA sequence: TGTGCCAGCAGCGCAGGACTAGTAGTCCATGAGCAGTTCTTC.

The CDR3 is CASSQGQGGQETQYF. The CDR3 nucleotides read TGCGCCAGCAGCCAAGGACAGGGGGGCCAAGAGACCCAGTACTTC. The rearrangement joins TRBV4-1 to TRBJ2-5, with 9 bases lining up with TRBD1. J lost 1 base, V lost 1 base, and 1 base had no gene match. Germline values: CDR1 MGHRA, CDR2 YSYEKL. The CDR3 loop spans 15 amino acids.

The chain couples TRBV9 to TRBJ2-5; TRBD1 matches at 10 bases. The CDR3 has 19 amino acids. J lost 4 bases, V lost 4 bases, and 19 bases had no gene match. The germline V gene has CDR1 SGDLS and CDR2 YYNGEE. The DNA of the CDR3 is TGTGCCAGCAGCCCGACTTTGAGTGGGACAGGGGTCGGGGGAGAGACCCAGTACTTC. Translated: CASSPTLSGTGVGGETQYF. Together with reference TRBV9 and TRBJ2-5, the CDR3 gives the full variable domain: DSGVTQTPKHLITATGQRVTLRCSPRSGDLSVYWYQQSLDQGLQFLIQYYNGEERAKGNILERFSAQQFPDLHSELNLSSLELGDSALYFCASSPTLSGTGVGGETQYFGPGTRLLVL.

The CDR3 region is CASSQTLAGADTQYF. The CDR3 nucleotides are TGCGCCAGCAGCCAAACATTAGCGGGAGCAGATACGCAGTATTTT. The rearrangement joins TRBV4-1 to TRBJ2-3, with 9 nucleotides matching TRBD2. The CDR3 runs 15 residues. The V gene end was trimmed by 2 bases and the J gene end by 4 bases; junction bases not matched to a gene: 4. Germline V gives CDR1 MGHRA, CDR2 YSYEKL.

This chain joins TRBV18 and TRBJ1-1; the D is unclear. This CDR3 region has 14 residues. Germline V CDR1 and CDR2: KGHSH, LQKENI. Between the trimmed V and J ends, which lost 5 bases and 3 bases, there was a span of 13 bases. The CDR3 DNA follows: TGTGCCAGCTCAGAGAGAACAGAGTACACTGAAGCTTTCTTT. Its translation is CASSERTEYTEAFF. Filled out from reference TRBV18 and TRBJ1-1, the complete variable domain reads NAGVMQNPRHLVRRRGQEARLRCSPMKGHSHVYWYRQLPEEGLKFMVYLQKENIIDESGMPKERFSAEFPKEGPSILRIQQVVRGDSAAYFCASSERTEYTEAFFGQGTRLTVV.

This chain links TRBV11-2 with TRBJ1-1; D is unresolved. CDR1 is SGHAT, CDR2 FQNNGV, per germline. Trimming removed 1 base from V and 8 bases from J, with 8 bases in between. This CDR3 contains 12 residues. The CDR3 bases are TGTGCCAGCAGCTTAGGCGGCCGGGAAGCTTTCTTT. This codes for CASSLGGREAFF.

V and J are TRBV3-1 (or the pseudogene TRBV3-2) and TRBJ2-1; D is perhaps TRBD2 (5 bases). The V gene's germline CDR1 is LGHDT and CDR2 YNNKEL (reference sequence). CDR3 size: 15 residues. Trimming took off 6 bases at V and 3 bases at J, with 15 bases between the two ends. CDR3 nucleotides: TGTGCCAGCAGTCAACGAGGGAGTGGCTACAATGAGCAGTTCTTC. It yields the protein CASSQRGSGYNEQFF.

The chain uses TRBV7-3 and TRBJ2-7; 7 nucleotides align to TRBD1. After removal of 4 bases from V and 5 bases from J, the junction contained 8 bases not matched to a gene. CDR3 length: 14 amino acids. The germline CDR1 and CDR2 sequences are SGHTA and FQGTGA. The CDR3 sequence is CASSSRQGRDEQYF. CDR3 DNA sequence: TGTGCCAGCAGCTCTAGACAGGGTAGGGACGAGCAGTACTTC.

This clone was seen just once. The chain recombines TRBV5-8 with TRBJ2-1; 11 bases agree with TRBD2. The ends lost 7 bases at V and 6 bases at J; junction bases unmatched: 6. There are 14 residues in the CDR3. Germline CDR1 reads SGHTS; CDR2 reads YDEGEE. The CDR3 region is CASHSGGASNEQFF. DNA of the CDR3: TGTGCCAGCCATAGCGGGGGGGCGAGCAATGAGCAGTTCTTC.

CDR3 in DNA: TGTGCCAGCGGTGGCGGGACTAGCGGGAGGGAAGAGACCCAGTACTTC. Its protein is CASGGGTSGREETQYF. The rearrangement joins TRBV19 to TRBJ2-5, with 16 bases that match TRBD2. Germline CDR1 and CDR2: LNHDA and SQIVND (reference sequence). The CDR3 spans 16 residues. The J segment lost 3 bases and the V segment lost 9 bases, leaving 7 bases of the junction unmatched.

The chain links TRBV29-1 to TRBJ1-2, with D unclear. This CDR3 contains 15 residues. The germline CDR1 and CDR2 sequences are SQVTM and ANQGSEA. V was cut by 2 bases and J by 5 bases, with 18 bases left in between. The chain's CDR3 is CSVELRGGMGYGYTF. The CDR3 DNA is TGCAGCGTTGAACTCCGGGGAGGGATGGGGTATGGCTACACCTTC.

This chain's CDR3 is CASSQTSGSLDTQYF. The DNA for the CDR3 is TGTGCCAGCAGCCAAACTAGCGGGAGCCTAGATACGCAGTATTTT. The J gene is TRBJ2-3, the V gene TRBV14, with 11 nucleotides matching TRBD2. Germline V lookup: CDR1 SGHDN, CDR2 FVKESK. The CDR3 runs 15 residues. V shed 2 bases and J 5 bases; nucleotides not matched to a gene: 3. Full variable domain (missing parts from reference TRBV14 and TRBJ2-3): EAGVTQFPSHSVIEKGQTVTLRCDPISGHDNLYWYRRVMGKEIKFLLHFVKESKQDESGMPNNRFLAERTGGTYSTLKVQPAELEDSGVYFCASSQTSGSLDTQYFGPGTRLTVL.

This clone was counted once. The rearrangement uses TRBV6-6 and TRBJ1-2; 10 bases are shared with TRBD1. This CDR3 spans 16 amino acids. Germline CDR1 and CDR2: MNHNY and SVGAGI (reference sequence). V was clipped by 6 bases and J by 4 bases; unmatched bases: 11. CDR3 nucleotide sequence: TGTGCCAGCAGCCTTACCGACAGGGGGCGAGCCTATGGCTACACCTTC. This translates into CASSLTDRGRAYGYTF.

The genes are TRBV15 and TRBJ1-6; TRBD1 matches at 9 bases. The CDR3 has 16 residues. From germline, CDR1 is LNHNV and CDR2 YYDKDF (reference sequence). V was pared by 6 bases and J by 4 bases, with 7 bases of the junction left unmatched. The CDR3 loop reads CATSPTGGKYNSPLHF. DNA for the CDR3: TGTGCCACCAGTCCTACAGGGGGCAAGTATAATTCACCCCTCCACTTT.

The V and J genes are TRBV7-9 and TRBJ2-6; 7 bases fit TRBD2. J lost 1 base, V lost 3 bases, and 9 bases had no gene match. Germline lookup yields CDR1 SEHNR and CDR2 FQNEAQ (reference sequence). The CDR3 is made up of 18 amino acids. CDR3 nucleotides: TGTGCCAGCAGCTTGGCCCTAGCGGAGTCTTCTGGGGCCAACGTCCTGACTTTC. This encodes CASSLALAESSGANVLTF. Full variable domain (outside the CDR3, taken from reference TRBV7-9 and TRBJ2-6): DTGVSQNPRHKITKRGQNVTFRCDPISEHNRLYWYRQTLGQGPEFLTYFQNEAQLEKSRLLSDRFSAERPKGSFSTLEIQRTEQGDSAMYLCASSLALAESSGANVLTFGAGSRLTVL.

Note on this clone: Other DNA sequences in this specimen translate into the identical CDR3. CDR3 DNA sequence: TGCGCCAGCAGCTTTAGCGCAGATACGCAGTATTTT. It translates to CASSFSADTQYF. V is TRBV5-1 and J is TRBJ2-3, with TRBD2 as a possible D gene (5 bases). CDR3 length: 12 residues. Germline CDR1 reads SGHRS; CDR2 reads YFSETQ. Trimming removed 2 bases at V and 4 bases at J, with 5 bases between.

This clone was counted a few times. The V and J genes are TRBV27 and TRBJ2-5, with a tentative D call TRBD1 (5 bases). This CDR3 contains 14 residues. Germline loops: CDR1 MNHEY, CDR2 SMNVEV (reference sequence). The V end lost 2 bases, the J end lost 5 bases, and 12 bases lay between the germline ends. Written as DNA, the CDR3 is TGTGCCAGCAGTTTACTGGACAATAGGGAGACCCAGTACTTC. Translated: CASSLLDNRETQYF.

The V gene is TRBV2, the J gene TRBJ1-2; no definite D call. The CDR3 runs 13 residues. Germline values: CDR1 SNHLY, CDR2 FYNNEI. The V gene lost 5 bases and the J gene lost 13 bases, with 20 bases spanning the gap. CDR3 sequence: CASSYRLAFLPTF. The DNA of the CDR3 is TGTGCCAGCAGTTACCGACTCGCGTTTCTCCCCACCTTC.

The chain couples TRBV9 to TRBJ2-3, with D possibly being TRBD2 (5 bases). The V gene lost 4 bases and the J gene lost 1 base, with 16 bases spanning the gap. The CDR3 has 16 residues. Germline-derived CDR1 and CDR2 are SGDLS and YYNGEE. DNA of the CDR3: TGTGCCAGCAGCTCCTTTAGTGAGGGAGGCACAGATACGCAGTATTTT. Amino acids: CASSSFSEGGTDTQYF.

V usage is TRBV7-9 and J usage is TRBJ2-2; 7 bases agree with TRBD2. The CDR3 length is 15 residues. V lost 2 bases to trimming and J lost 7 bases; unmatched junction nucleotides: 7. The germline gives CDR1 SEHNR, CDR2 FQNEAQ (reference sequence). In nucleotides, the CDR3 is TGTGCCAGCAGCTTAAGGGAGGGGAAACTCGGGGAGCTGTTTTTT. It specifies CASSLREGKLGELFF.

This clone was picked up one time. The chain couples TRBV12-5 to TRBJ2-5; the match to TRBD1 covers 8 bases. Germline CDR1 is LGHNT and CDR2 is FRNRAP. V lost 1 base and J lost 1; bases outside the gene matches: 8. This CDR3 is 17 amino acids long. The CDR3 sequence is CASGLAGYRGSQETQYF. The CDR3 coding sequence is TGTGCTAGTGGTTTGGCGGGATACAGGGGGTCCCAAGAGACCCAGTACTTC.

V usage is TRBV19 and J usage is TRBJ1-5; D is unclear. Germline V lookup: CDR1 LNHDA, CDR2 SQIVND (reference sequence). Trimming stripped 7 bases from V and 1 base from J, with 17 bases between. The CDR3 spans 16 residues. This CDR3 is CASTAWEENSNQPQHF. In DNA form, the CDR3 reads TGTGCCAGTACCGCATGGGAGGAAAACAGCAATCAGCCCCAGCATTTT. Full variable domain (remainder filled in from reference TRBV19 and TRBJ1-5): DGGITQSPKYLFRKEGQNVTLSCEQNLNHDAMYWYRQDPGQGLRLIYYSQIVNDFQKGDIAEGYSVSREKKESFPLTVTSAQKNPTAFYLCASTAWEENSNQPQHFGDGTRLSIL.